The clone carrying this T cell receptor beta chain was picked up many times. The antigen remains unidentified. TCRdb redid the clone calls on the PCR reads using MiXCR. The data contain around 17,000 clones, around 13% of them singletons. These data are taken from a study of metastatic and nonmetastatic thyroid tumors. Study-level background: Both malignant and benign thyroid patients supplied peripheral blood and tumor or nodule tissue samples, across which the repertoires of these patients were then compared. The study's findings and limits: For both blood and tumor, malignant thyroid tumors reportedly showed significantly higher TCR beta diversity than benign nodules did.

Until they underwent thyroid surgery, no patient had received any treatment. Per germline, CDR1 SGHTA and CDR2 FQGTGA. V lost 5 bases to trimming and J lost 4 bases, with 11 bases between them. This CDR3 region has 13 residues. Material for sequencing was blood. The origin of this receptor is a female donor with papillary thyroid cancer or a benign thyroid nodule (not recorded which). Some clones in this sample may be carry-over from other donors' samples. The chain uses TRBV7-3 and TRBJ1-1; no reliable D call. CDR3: CASSLFSGTEAFF. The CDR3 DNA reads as TGTGCCAGCAGCCTTTTTTCAGGCACTGAAGCTTTCTTT.